These 17 T cell receptor beta chains originate from one sample sequenced in a study of T cells in Graves' hyperthyroidism and ophthalmopathy. Regions amplified from RNA transcripts were the TCR beta CDR3 regions. A first-round RT-PCR of the TCR CDR3 used the HTBI primer set. TCRdb re-called the multiplex PCR reads with MiXCR, one entry per CDR3 protein. This table has under 300,000 distinct CDR3 sequences, 22% appearing once. Sequencing input: blood. All receptors come from a man aged 30 to 39 with Graves' ophthalmopathy.

The J gene is TRBJ2-5, the V gene TRBV28, with D unclear. V gave up 2 bases and J gave up 6 bases, with 13 bases separating them. Germline V gene data show CDR1 as MDHEN and CDR2 as SYDVKM. This CDR3 spans 14 amino acids. The CDR3 sequence is CASSLIGDRKTQYF. In DNA, the CDR3 is TGTGCCAGCAGTTTAATAGGCGACCGGAAGACCCAGTACTTC.

This clonotype was seen more than once but under ten times. This chain connects TRBV2 to TRBJ2-5; D is undetermined. This CDR3 comprises 11 residues. Trimming shortened V by 8 bases and J by 5 bases, and 9 bases separated the two germline ends. Germline values: CDR1 SNHLY, CDR2 FYNNEI. The CDR3 loop reads CASESSETQYF. The DNA for the CDR3 is TGTGCCAGCGAATCGAGCGAGACCCAGTACTTC. Full variable domain (remainder filled in from reference TRBV2 and TRBJ2-5): EPEVTQTPSHQVTQMGQEVILRCVPISNHLYFYWYRQILGQKVEFLVSFYNNEISEKSEIFDDQFSVERPDGSNFTLKIRSTKLEDSAMYFCASESSETQYFGPGTRLLVL.

This clonotype was observed a few times. The V gene is TRBV3-1, the J gene TRBJ2-5; 12 bases are a match to TRBD2. CDR3 size: 16 residues. Germline V lookup: CDR1 LGHDT, CDR2 YNNKEL (reference sequence). V trimming: 1 base; J trimming: 5 bases; junction bases outside the gene matches: 5. The CDR3 bases are TGTGCCAGCAGCCAAGGACTAGCGGGAGCGACGGAGACCCAGTACTTC. Its translation: CASSQGLAGATETQYF.

This clonotype was seen a few times. This chain uses TRBV7-6 with TRBJ2-1; 8 nucleotides align to TRBD2. The junction had 11 bases not matched to a gene; V was cut back by 5 bases and J by 8 bases. CDR1 is SGHVS, CDR2 FNYEAQ, per germline. The CDR3 is 15 amino acids. The CDR3 nucleotides read TGTGCCAGCAGCCCGGCCAGCGGGAGCTCTTATGAGCAGTTCTTC. It codes for CASSPASGSSYEQFF.

This clonotype was found once. The rearrangement uses TRBV9 and TRBJ2-1, with D tentatively TRBD1 (7 bases). Germline V gene data show CDR1 as SGDLS and CDR2 as YYNGEE. V was cut by 4 bases and J by 7 bases, with 18 bases left in between. The CDR3 covers 15 residues. The CDR3 nucleotides read TGTGCCAGCAGCTTAAGGGGGCAGGGACTTAATGAGCAGTTCTTC. Residues: CASSLRGQGLNEQFF.

This rearrangement joins TRBV6-1 to TRBJ2-1, with unresolved D. V was clipped by 3 bases and J by 7 bases, with 13 bases between them. CDR1 and CDR2 (germline): MNHNS, SASEGT. The CDR3 loop spans 14 amino acids. The CDR3 reads CASSDTGNGNEQFF. The CDR3 DNA reads as TGTGCCAGCAGTGATACGGGCAACGGGAATGAGCAGTTCTTC.

This clonotype showed up many times. The rearrangement uses TRBV2 and TRBJ2-7; the D gene is possibly TRBD1 (5 bases). Trimming removed 3 bases at V and 2 bases at J, with 14 bases between. The CDR3 has 15 residues. Germline values: CDR1 SNHLY, CDR2 FYNNEI. The CDR3 nucleotides read TGTGCCAGCAGTGAGGAACAGGCATCTACCTACGAGCAGTACTTC. It is translated as CASSEEQASTYEQYF.

CDR3 sequence (DNA): TGTGCCAGCAGCTCCCGAAGGTCTCAGACTATCGAGCAGTACTTC. Translating it yields CASSSRRSQTIEQYF. The chain couples TRBV7-2 to TRBJ2-7; D might be TRBD2 (5 bases). V shed 4 bases and J shed 6 bases, with 19 bases lying between them. The CDR3 extends over 15 amino acids. Germline V lookup: CDR1 SGHTA, CDR2 FQGNSA. The full variable domain, in which reference TRBV7-2 and TRBJ2-7 provide the parts outside the CDR3, is GAGVSQSPSNKVTEKGKDVELRCDPISGHTALYWYRQSLGQGLEFLIYFQGNSAPDKSGLPSDRFSAERTGGSVSTLTIQRTQQEDSAVYLCASSSRRSQTIEQYFGPGTRLTVT.

This clonotype showed up just a few times. The chain has TRBV30 and TRBJ1-3; D is perhaps TRBD1 (5 bases). With 6 bases removed from V and 0 bases from J, the gap between germline ends came to 21 bases. CDR3 length: 17 amino acids. The germline gives CDR1 GTSNPN, CDR2 SVGIG (reference sequence). The CDR3 coding sequence is TGTGCCTGCGGGGGGAAGTCGGGGACTCGCTCTGGAAACACCATATATTTT. Its translation: CACGGKSGTRSGNTIYF.

In this sample, this clonotype turned up a few times. The rearrangement links TRBV6-1 to TRBJ1-3, with D possibly matching TRBD1 (6 bases). Trimming shortened V by 5 bases and J by 2 bases, and 10 bases separated the two germline ends. The CDR3 has 14 residues. Germline V gives CDR1 MNHNS, CDR2 SASEGT. Here the CDR3 DNA reads TGTGCCAGCAGTTCCACAGGGACTGGAAACACCATATATTTT. Residues: CASSSTGTGNTIYF.

The genes are TRBV14 and TRBJ2-3; D unresolved. The CDR3 covers 13 residues. Trimming took 1 base from V and 2 from J, leaving 4 bases between them. The germline CDR1 and CDR2 sequences are SGHDN and FVKESK. CDR3 in DNA: TGTGCCAGCAGCCAAGGTTACACAGATACGCAGTATTTT. It translates to CASSQGYTDTQYF. Together with reference TRBV14 and TRBJ2-3, the CDR3 gives the full variable domain: EAGVTQFPSHSVIEKGQTVTLRCDPISGHDNLYWYRRVMGKEIKFLLHFVKESKQDESGMPNNRFLAERTGGTYSTLKVQPAELEDSGVYFCASSQGYTDTQYFGPGTRLTVL.

The chain carries TRBV7-2 and TRBJ2-3; D is undetermined. CDR3 length: 13 residues. The V gene's germline CDR1 is SGHTA and CDR2 FQGNSA. V dropped 4 bases and J dropped 7 bases, with 12 bases sitting between them. The CDR3 region is CASSSTNTNTQYF. CDR3 sequence (DNA): TGTGCCAGCAGCTCGACCAACACTAATACGCAGTATTTT. The full variable domain, rest sourced from reference TRBV7-2 and TRBJ2-3, is GAGVSQSPSNKVTEKGKDVELRCDPISGHTALYWYRQSLGQGLEFLIYFQGNSAPDKSGLPSDRFSAERTGGSVSTLTIQRTQQEDSAVYLCASSSTNTNTQYFGPGTRLTVL.

The V call is TRBV4-1, the J call TRBJ1-5; D not resolved. This CDR3 is built from 16 residues. Trimming removed 0 bases at V and 0 bases at J, with 9 bases between. The germline gives CDR1 MGHRA, CDR2 YSYEKL. CDR3 in amino acids: CASSQEFQYSNQPQHF. CDR3 DNA sequence: TGCGCCAGCAGCCAAGAATTCCAGTATAGCAATCAGCCCCAGCATTTT.

J is TRBJ2-7 and V is TRBV27, with D perhaps TRBD1 (6 bases). Trimming stripped 5 bases from V and 2 bases from J, with 16 bases between. The V gene's germline CDR1 is MNHEY and CDR2 SMNVEV (reference sequence). The CDR3 has 15 amino acids. The CDR3 loop reads CASSLRPRQAYEQYF. DNA for the CDR3: TGTGCCAGCAGTCTGCGACCGAGACAGGCCTACGAGCAGTACTTC.

This chain joins TRBV30 and TRBJ2-6; D is uncertain. CDR3 length: 16 residues. CDR1 and CDR2 (germline): GTSNPN, SVGIG (reference sequence). The V gene lost 3 bases and the J gene lost 0 bases, with 12 bases spanning the gap. The CDR3 coding sequence is TGTGCCTGGAGACGTCTGGCGCGCTCTGGGGCCAACGTCCTGACTTTC. It yields the protein CAWRRLARSGANVLTF.

The V and J genes are TRBV30 and TRBJ2-1; TRBD1 aligns across 10 bases. V was pared by 4 bases and J by 3 bases, with 3 bases of the junction left unmatched. CDR1 and CDR2 from the germline V gene are GTSNPN and SVGIG (reference sequence). There are 14 residues in the CDR3. The CDR3 loop reads CAWTDRGRYNEQFF. CDR3 DNA: TGTGCCTGGACCGACAGGGGGCGCTACAATGAGCAGTTCTTC.

The V call is TRBV29-1, the J call TRBJ1-2; D gene uncertain. Germline assignment: CDR1 SQVTM and CDR2 ANQGSEA. Trimming left V 7 bases short and J 1 base short, with 19 bases between. The CDR3 totals 15 residues. The CDR3, as DNA: TGCAGCGCATCGGGCGCTTACAACCTTAACTATGGCTACACCTTC. Protein product: CSASGAYNLNYGYTF.